The 8 T cell receptor beta chains reported below all come from one sample, sequenced in a study of shared clonotypes between healthy human individuals. Sequencing used immunoSEQ multiplex PCR; TCRdb keeps in-frame clones, though not all of them. The sample yields more than 2 million clones, roughly 95% seen once. The material sequenced was naive CD4+ T cells sorted from blood. Subset denoted: CD45RA+ positively selected. Receptor source: a young man in good health.

This clone came up once. The genes are TRBV12-5 and TRBJ2-7, with no clear D. Germline CDR1 is LGHNT and CDR2 is FRNRAP. The CDR3 sequence is 11 residues long. V shed 5 bases and J shed 4 bases, with 6 bases lying between them. Here the CDR3 reads CASGHEYEQYF. CDR3 bases: TGTGCTAGTGGTCACGAATACGAGCAGTACTTC.

The V and J genes are TRBV9 and TRBJ2-1; 9 bases match TRBD1. With 3 bases clipped from V and 5 bases from J, the junction kept 9 bases outside the gene matches. This CDR3 contains 16 residues. The V gene's germline CDR1 is SGDLS and CDR2 YYNGEE. In DNA, the CDR3 is TGTGCCAGCAGCGCTCCAGGGACAGGGCTCCACAATGAGCAGTTCTTC. This sequence encodes CASSAPGTGLHNEQFF.

The V call is TRBV7-9, the J call TRBJ2-5, with D perhaps matching TRBD1 (5 bases). Germline loops: CDR1 SEHNR, CDR2 FQNEAQ (reference sequence). The CDR3 totals 13 residues. Trimming took off 2 bases at V and 4 bases at J, with 8 bases between the two ends. The CDR3 here is CASSLRGSETQYF. The DNA for the CDR3 is TGTGCCAGCAGCTTAAGGGGATCAGAGACCCAGTACTTC.

The rearrangement uses TRBV2 and TRBJ2-3; 9 bases align to TRBD2. Trimming took 6 bases from V and 0 from J; bases not matched to a gene: 19. Germline lookup yields CDR1 SNHLY and CDR2 FYNNEI. The CDR3 totals 20 residues. The CDR3 bases are TGTGCCAGCAGCCTTCTGCGAGGGCTAGCGGGGTCCTCTAGCACAGATACGCAGTATTTT. It codes for CASSLLRGLAGSSSTDTQYF.

The V call is TRBV30, the J call TRBJ2-3; 8 nucleotides match TRBD1. Trimming removed 2 bases from V and 6 bases from J; junction bases left unmatched: 10. This CDR3 is 15 amino acids long. CDR1 is GTSNPN, CDR2 SVGIG, per germline (reference sequence). The CDR3 region is CAWSHNRGARDTQYF. The DNA of the CDR3 is TGTGCCTGGAGTCACAACAGGGGGGCCCGGGATACGCAGTATTTT.

The chain carries TRBV18 and TRBJ1-1, with TRBD1 matching over 8 bases. J lost 4 bases, V lost 3 bases, and 10 bases had no gene match. Germline V gene lookup returns CDR1 KGHSH and CDR2 LQKENI. This CDR3 has 16 residues. This chain's CDR3 is CASSPLQGDGGTEAFF. Written as DNA, the CDR3 is TGTGCCAGCTCACCTCTACAGGGGGATGGGGGCACTGAAGCTTTCTTT.

The rearrangement joins TRBV11-2 to TRBJ2-7, with 7 positions matching TRBD1. Per the germline V gene, CDR1 is SGHAT and CDR2 is FQNNGV. This CDR3 has 17 residues. The V segment lost 7 bases and the J segment 0 bases; nucleotides outside the gene matches: 15. In DNA, the CDR3 is TGTGCCAGCACCCCAAATACCGGGACAGCCAACTCCTACGAGCAGTACTTC. This codes for CASTPNTGTANSYEQYF.

The gene calls are TRBV18 and TRBJ2-5; D gene unclear. V lost 2 bases and J 2 bases, leaving 6 bases between the germline ends. This CDR3 is built from 13 residues. The germline gives CDR1 KGHSH, CDR2 LQKENI. The CDR3: CASSPVSQETQYF. CDR3 sequence (DNA): TGTGCCAGCTCACCAGTCAGTCAAGAGACCCAGTACTTC.